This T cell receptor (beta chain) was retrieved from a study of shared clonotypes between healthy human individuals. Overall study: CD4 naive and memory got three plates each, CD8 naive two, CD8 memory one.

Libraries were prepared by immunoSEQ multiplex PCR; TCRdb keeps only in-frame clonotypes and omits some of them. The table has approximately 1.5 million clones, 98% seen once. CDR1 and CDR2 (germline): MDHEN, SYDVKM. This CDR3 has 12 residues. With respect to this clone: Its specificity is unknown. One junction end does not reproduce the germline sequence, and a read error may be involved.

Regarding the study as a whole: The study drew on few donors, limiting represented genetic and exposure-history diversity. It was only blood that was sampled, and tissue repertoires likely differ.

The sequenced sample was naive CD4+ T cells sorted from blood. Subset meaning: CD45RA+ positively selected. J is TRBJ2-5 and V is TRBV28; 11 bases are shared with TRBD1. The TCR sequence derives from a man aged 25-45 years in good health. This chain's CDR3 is CASTDRGLISDF. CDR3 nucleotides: TGTGCCAGCACGGACAGGGGGCTCATTTCGGACTTC.